The present TCR beta chain was sequenced within a study of blood T cell repertoires in COVID-19. Germline CDR1 is SGHTA and CDR2 is FQGNSA. The V end lost 4 bases, the J end lost 0 bases, and 13 bases lay between the germline ends. The CDR3 runs 16 residues. Sequencing used immunoSEQ multiplex PCR; TCRdb keeps in-frame clones, though not all of them. Among a few hundred thousand clones, 87% were seen once, and the ten largest hold around 5.8%. The clonotype originates from a woman aged 40 to 55 who had recovered from COVID-19. The chain uses TRBV7-2 and TRBJ1-3; tentative D call: TRBD1 (5 bases). Sample: PBMCs or T cells enriched from blood (not recorded which). The chain's CDR3 is CASSSDGGISGNTIYF. In nucleotides, the CDR3 is TGTGCCAGCAGCTCCGACGGGGGGATCTCTGGAAACACCATATATTTT.